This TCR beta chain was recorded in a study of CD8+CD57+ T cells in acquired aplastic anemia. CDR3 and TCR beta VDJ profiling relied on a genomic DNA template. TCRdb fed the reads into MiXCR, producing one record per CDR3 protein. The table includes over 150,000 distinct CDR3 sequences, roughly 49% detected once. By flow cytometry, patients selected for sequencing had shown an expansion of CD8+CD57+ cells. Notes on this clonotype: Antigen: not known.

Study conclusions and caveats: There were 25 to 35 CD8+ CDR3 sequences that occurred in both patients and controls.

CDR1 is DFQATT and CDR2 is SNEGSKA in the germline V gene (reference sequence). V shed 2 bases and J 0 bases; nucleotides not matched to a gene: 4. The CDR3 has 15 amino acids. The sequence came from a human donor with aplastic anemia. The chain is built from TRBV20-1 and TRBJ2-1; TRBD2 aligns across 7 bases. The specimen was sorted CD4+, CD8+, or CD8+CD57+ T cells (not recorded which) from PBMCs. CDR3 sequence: CSARRGGSSYNEQFF. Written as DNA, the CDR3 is TGCAGTGCTAGACGCGGGGGAAGCTCCTACAATGAGCAGTTCTTC.